This T cell receptor beta chain was recovered during a study of T cells in Graves' hyperthyroidism and ophthalmopathy. Study-level information: At the time of initial diagnosis and before any treatment, peripheral blood was collected. Study-level findings and limits: Most clonotypes that expanded in the thyroid above 0.001 also showed up in blood.

This clonotype has a count of ten or more. What it binds is unknown. TCR beta CDR3 regions were amplified from RNA transcripts. The HTBI set primed first-round TCR CDR3 RT-PCR. TCRdb re-called the multiplex PCR reads with MiXCR, one entry per CDR3 protein. The sample lists some 250,000 distinct CDR3 sequences, approximately 14% seen once, with over 25% in the top ten. Trimming removed 0 bases from V and 9 bases from J, with 15 bases in between. The CDR3 spans 15 residues. Germline V CDR1 and CDR2: LGHDT, YNNKEL (reference sequence). This TCR derives from a woman in her forties or fifties with Graves' hyperthyroidism that later progressed to Graves' ophthalmopathy. Material: blood. This chain joins TRBV3-1 and TRBJ2-1; D may be TRBD2 (6 bases). The CDR3 DNA follows: TGTGCCAGCAGCCAAGATAAGGCGGGATTGGGTGAGCAGTTCTTC. Its protein product is CASSQDKAGLGEQFF.